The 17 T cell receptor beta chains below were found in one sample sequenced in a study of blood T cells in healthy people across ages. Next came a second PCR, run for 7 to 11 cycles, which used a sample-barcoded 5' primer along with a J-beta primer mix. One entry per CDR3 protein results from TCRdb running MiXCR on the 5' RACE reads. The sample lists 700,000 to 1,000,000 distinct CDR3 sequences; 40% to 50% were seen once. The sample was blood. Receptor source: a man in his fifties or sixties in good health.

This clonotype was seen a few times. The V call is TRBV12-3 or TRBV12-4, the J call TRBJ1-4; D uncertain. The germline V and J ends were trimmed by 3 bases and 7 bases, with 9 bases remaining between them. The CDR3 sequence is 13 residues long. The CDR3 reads CASSLNGIEKLFF. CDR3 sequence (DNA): TGTGCCAGCAGTTTGAATGGGATTGAAAAACTGTTTTTT.

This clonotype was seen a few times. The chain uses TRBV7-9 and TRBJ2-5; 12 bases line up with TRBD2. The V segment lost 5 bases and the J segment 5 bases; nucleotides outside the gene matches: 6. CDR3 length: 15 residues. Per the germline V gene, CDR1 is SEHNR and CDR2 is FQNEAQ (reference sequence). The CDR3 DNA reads TGTGCCAGCAGCCCCCGACTAGCGGGGGATGAGACCCAGTACTTC. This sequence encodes CASSPRLAGDETQYF.

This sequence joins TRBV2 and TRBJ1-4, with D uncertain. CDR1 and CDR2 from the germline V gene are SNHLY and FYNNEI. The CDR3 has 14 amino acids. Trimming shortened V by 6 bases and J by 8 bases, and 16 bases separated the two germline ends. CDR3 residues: CASSATGMREKLFF. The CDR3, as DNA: TGTGCCAGCAGCGCGACCGGGATGAGGGAAAAACTGTTTTTT.

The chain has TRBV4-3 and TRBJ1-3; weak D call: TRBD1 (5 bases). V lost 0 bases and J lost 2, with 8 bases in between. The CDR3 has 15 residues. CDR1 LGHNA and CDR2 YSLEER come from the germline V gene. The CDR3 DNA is TGCGCCAGCAGCCAAGATCCGGGGGCTGGAAACACCATATATTTT. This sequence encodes CASSQDPGAGNTIYF.

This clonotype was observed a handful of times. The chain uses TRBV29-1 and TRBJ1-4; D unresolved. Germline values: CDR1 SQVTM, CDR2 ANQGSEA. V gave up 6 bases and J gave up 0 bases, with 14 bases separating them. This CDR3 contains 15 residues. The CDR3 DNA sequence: TGCAGCGTCCGACCGGACCCTGCAACTAATGAAAAACTGTTTTTT. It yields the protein CSVRPDPATNEKLFF.

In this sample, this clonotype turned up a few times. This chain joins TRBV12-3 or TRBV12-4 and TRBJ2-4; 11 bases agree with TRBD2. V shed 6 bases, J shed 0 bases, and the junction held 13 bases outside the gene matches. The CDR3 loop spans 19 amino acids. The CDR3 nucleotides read TGTGCCAGCAGATCTGGTCTAGCGGGGGGCCAAATAGCCAAAAACATTCAGTACTTC. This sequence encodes CASRSGLAGGQIAKNIQYF.

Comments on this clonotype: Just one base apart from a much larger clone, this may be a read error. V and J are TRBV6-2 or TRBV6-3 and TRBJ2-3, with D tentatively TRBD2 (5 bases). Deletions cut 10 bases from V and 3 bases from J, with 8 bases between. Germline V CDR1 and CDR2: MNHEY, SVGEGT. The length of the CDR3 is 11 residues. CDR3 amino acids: CANRGTDTQYF. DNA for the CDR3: TGTGCCAACCGAGGGACAGATACGCAGTATTTT.

CDR3 DNA sequence: TGCAGCGTTGAATTCGCGGGGGGACCAAATGAGCAGTTCTTC. Its protein product is CSVEFAGGPNEQFF. V gene TRBV29-1 combines with J gene TRBJ2-1; 8 bases are shared with TRBD2. Germline CDR1 reads SQVTM; CDR2 reads ANQGSEA. J was trimmed by 7 bases and V by 2 bases; bases with no gene match: 7. The CDR3 runs to 14 residues.

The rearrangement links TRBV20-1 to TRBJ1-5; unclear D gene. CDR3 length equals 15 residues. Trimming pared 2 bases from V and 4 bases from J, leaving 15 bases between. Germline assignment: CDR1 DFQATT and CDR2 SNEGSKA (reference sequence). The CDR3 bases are TGCAGTGCTAGATGGCGGGAACATAATAATCAGCCCCAGCATTTT. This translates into CSARWREHNNQPQHF.

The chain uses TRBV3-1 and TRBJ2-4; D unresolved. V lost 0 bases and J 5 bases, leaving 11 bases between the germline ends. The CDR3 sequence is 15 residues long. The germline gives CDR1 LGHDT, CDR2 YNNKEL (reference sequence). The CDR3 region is CASSQDSPRQNIQYF. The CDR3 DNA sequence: TGTGCCAGCAGCCAAGATAGTCCCAGGCAAAACATTCAGTACTTC.

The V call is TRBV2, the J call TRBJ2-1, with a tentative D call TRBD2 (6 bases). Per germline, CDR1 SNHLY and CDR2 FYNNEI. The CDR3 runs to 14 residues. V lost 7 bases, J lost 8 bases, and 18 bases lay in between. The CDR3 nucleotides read TGTGCCAGCACCACTAGCCAGATAGTAGATGAGCAGTTCTTC. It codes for CASTTSQIVDEQFF.

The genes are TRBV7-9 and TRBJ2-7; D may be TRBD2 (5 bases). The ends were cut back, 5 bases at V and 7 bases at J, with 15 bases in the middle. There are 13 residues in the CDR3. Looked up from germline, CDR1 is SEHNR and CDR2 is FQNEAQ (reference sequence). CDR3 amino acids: CASSTRAGEEQYF. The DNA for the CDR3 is TGTGCCAGCAGCACCCGGGCCGGGGAGGAGCAGTACTTC.

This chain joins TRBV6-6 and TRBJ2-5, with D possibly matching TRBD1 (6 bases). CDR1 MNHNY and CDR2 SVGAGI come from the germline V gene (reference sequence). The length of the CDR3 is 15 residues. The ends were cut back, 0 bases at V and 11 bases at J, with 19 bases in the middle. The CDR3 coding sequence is TGTGCCAGCAGTTACTCAACAGCCAAAAAGGGGGAGCAGTACTTC. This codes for CASSYSTAKKGEQYF.

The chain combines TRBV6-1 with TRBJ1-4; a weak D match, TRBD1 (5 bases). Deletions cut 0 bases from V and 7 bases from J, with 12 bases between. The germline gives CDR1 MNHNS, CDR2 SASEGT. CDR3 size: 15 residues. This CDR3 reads CASSEAGGTGEKLFF. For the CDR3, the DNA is TGTGCCAGCAGTGAAGCTGGGGGGACTGGTGAAAAACTGTTTTTT.

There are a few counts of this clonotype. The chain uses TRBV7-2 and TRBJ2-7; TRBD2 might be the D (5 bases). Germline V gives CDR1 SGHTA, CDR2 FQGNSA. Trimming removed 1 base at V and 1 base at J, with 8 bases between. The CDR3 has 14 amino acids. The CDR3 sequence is CASSLDSGSYEQYF. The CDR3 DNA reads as TGTGCCAGCAGCTTAGATTCGGGGTCCTACGAGCAGTACTTC. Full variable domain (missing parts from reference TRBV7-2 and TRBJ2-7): GAGVSQSPSNKVTEKGKDVELRCDPISGHTALYWYRQSLGQGLEFLIYFQGNSAPDKSGLPSDRFSAERTGGSVSTLTIQRTQQEDSAVYLCASSLDSGSYEQYFGPGTRLTVT.

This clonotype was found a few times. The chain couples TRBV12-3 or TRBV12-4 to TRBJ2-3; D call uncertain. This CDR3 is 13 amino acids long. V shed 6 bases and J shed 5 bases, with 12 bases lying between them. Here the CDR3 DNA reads TGTGCCAGCAGCCGCACCCTCGAAGATACGCAGTATTTT. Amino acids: CASSRTLEDTQYF.

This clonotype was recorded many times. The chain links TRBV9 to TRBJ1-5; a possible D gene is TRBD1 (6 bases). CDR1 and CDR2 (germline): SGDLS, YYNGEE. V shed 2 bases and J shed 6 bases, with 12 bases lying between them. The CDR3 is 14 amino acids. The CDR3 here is CASSVGGASQPQHF. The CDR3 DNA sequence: TGTGCCAGCAGCGTTGGGGGGGCTAGTCAGCCCCAGCATTTT.